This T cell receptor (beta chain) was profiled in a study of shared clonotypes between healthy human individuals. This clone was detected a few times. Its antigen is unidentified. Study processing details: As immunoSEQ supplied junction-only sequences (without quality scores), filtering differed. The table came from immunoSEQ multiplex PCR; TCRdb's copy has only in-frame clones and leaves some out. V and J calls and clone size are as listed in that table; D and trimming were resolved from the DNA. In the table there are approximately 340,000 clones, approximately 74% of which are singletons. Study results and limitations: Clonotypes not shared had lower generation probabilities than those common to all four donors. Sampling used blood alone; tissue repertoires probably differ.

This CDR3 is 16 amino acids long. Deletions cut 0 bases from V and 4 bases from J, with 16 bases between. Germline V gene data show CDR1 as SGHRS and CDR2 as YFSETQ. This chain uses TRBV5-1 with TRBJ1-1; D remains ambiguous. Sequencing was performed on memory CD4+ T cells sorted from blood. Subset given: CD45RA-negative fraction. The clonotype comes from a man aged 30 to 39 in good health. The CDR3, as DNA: TGCGCCAGCAGCTTGGGGGGTGGATCCCTCGGCACTGAAGCTTTCTTT. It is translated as CASSLGGGSLGTEAFF.